Listed below are T cell receptor beta chains from one sample, sequenced in a study of beta chain features in type 1 diabetes. Data came from immunoSEQ multiplex PCR; TCRdb stores just in-frame clones and leaves some out. The sample holds 120,000 or so clones; 17% are singletons and the top ten take around 2.5%. Sequences were obtained from central memory CD4+ T cells from blood. Receptors originate from a man younger than 30 with type 1 diabetes. CDR3s include the opening cysteine and the closing phenylalanine or tryptophan. D genes are given only for firm matches. The size field is filled for only some rows; it gives once, few, many or a size class.

>NA|TRBV7-9|few|TRBJ2-3
TGTGCCAGCAGTCCAAACGTCGATACGCAGTATTTT
CASSPNVDTQYF
>NA|TRBV2|few|TRBJ1-1
TGTGCCAGCAGTGTCATGATCACTGAAGCTTTCTTT
CASSVMITEAFF
>NA|TRBV6-4|few|TRBJ2-3
TGTGCCAGAGGGACAGATACGCAGTATTTT
CARGTDTQYF
>NA|TRBV5-4|NA|TRBJ2-7
TGTGCCAGCAGCTTGGTACCGGGGAACGAGCAGTACTTC
CASSLVPGNEQYF
>NA|TRBV19|few|TRBJ1-5
TGTGCCAGTAGTATTGCAGGAGTTTATAGCAATCAGCCCCAGCATTTT
CASSIAGVYSNQPQHF
>NA|TRBV4-1|NA|TRBJ2-1
TGCGCCAGCAGCCAAGAGGGTGTTGCCTACAATGAGCAGTTCTTC
CASSQEGVAYNEQFF
>NA|TRBV14|NA|TRBJ1-6
TGTGCCAGCAGCCTCAGACAGCCCTATAATTCACCCCTCCACTTT
CASSLRQPYNSPLHF
>TRBD2|TRBV7-2|few|TRBJ2-5
TGTGCCAGCAGCTTTACTAGCGGGGGGCAAGAGACCCAGTACTTC
CASSFTSGGQETQYF
>TRBD2|TRBV30|NA|TRBJ2-5
TGTGCCTGGAGCCGGGGAGGGGAAGAGACCCAGTACTTC
CAWSRGGEETQYF
>NA|TRBV10-3|medium-sized|TRBJ2-1
TGTGCCATCAAGGACCTCTACAATGAGCAGTTCTTC
CAIKDLYNEQFF
>NA|TRBV2|few|TRBJ2-7
TGTGCCAGCGCAATGACCAGAGGTGAAGCCGAGCAGTACTTC
CASAMTRGEAEQYF
>NA|TRBV7-8|once|TRBJ2-7
TGTGCCAGCAGCTTAGCCGTGGAGGGAAACCGGTACTTC
CASSLAVEGNRYF
>NA|TRBV6-5|many|TRBJ2-3
TGTGCCAGCAGGTCCCTCGGGTCCCGGCTAGATACGCAGTATTTT
CASRSLGSRLDTQYF
>NA|TRBV6-1|NA|TRBJ2-7
TGTGCCAGCAGTGTGTATGGGACTCAAAATTCCTACGAGCAGTACTTC
CASSVYGTQNSYEQYF
>NA|TRBV28|few|TRBJ1-6
TGTGCCAGCGGTGTAGGATCACCCCTCCACTTT
CASGVGSPLHF
>TRBD1|TRBV6-1|NA|TRBJ2-7
TGTGCCAGCAGTGACCGGGACAGTGGTCCTTATGAGCAGTACTTC
CASSDRDSGPYEQYF
>NA|TRBV18|few|TRBJ2-1
TGTGCCAGCTCACCCCTCCGGGAGACGGGTTACAATGAGCAGTTCTTC
CASSPLRETGYNEQFF
>NA|TRBV5-4|once|TRBJ2-3
TGTGCCAGCAGCTTGGCCTTAACGGGCACAGATACGCAGTATTTT
CASSLALTGTDTQYF
>TRBD2|TRBV9|NA|TRBJ2-5
TGTGCCAGCAGCGTATCAGCGGGGGACCAAGAGACCCAGTACTTC
CASSVSAGDQETQYF
>TRBD1|TRBV7-3|NA|TRBJ2-1
TGTGCCAGCAGTCCCCGGGACAGGGGTGACAATGAGCAGTTCTTC
CASSPRDRGDNEQFF
>NA|TRBV30|NA|TRBJ1-2
TGTGCCTGGAGTGGAAAACCGACAGGACCGCGCGCTGGCTACACCTTC
CAWSGKPTGPRAGYTF
>TRBD1|TRBV30|NA|TRBJ2-5
TGTGCCTGGAGTAGGACAGGGGTTCAAGAGACCCAGTACTTC
CAWSRTGVQETQYF
>NA|TRBV30|NA|TRBJ2-7
TGTGCCTGGAGTGTACTTCGGGCAGGGATTACCTACGAGCAGTACTTC
CAWSVLRAGITYEQYF
>NA|TRBV6-5|few|TRBJ2-7
TGTGCCAGCAGTTACCGACCAGGGAAGGCCGAGCAGTACTTC
CASSYRPGKAEQYF
>TRBD1|TRBV2|NA|TRBJ2-7
TGTGCCAGCAGTACGAGCCAGGGGGCATCCGAGCAGTACTTC
CASSTSQGASEQYF
>TRBD1|TRBV7-8|NA|TRBJ1-6
TGTGCCAGCAGCTTAAGGCAGGGGGCTTCACCCCTCCACTTT
CASSLRQGASPLHF
>NA|TRBV28|NA|TRBJ2-7
TGTGCCAGCAGTTTTCAACTCCAGCCCTACGAGCAGTACTTC
CASSFQLQPYEQYF
>NA|TRBV6-6|NA|TRBJ2-4
TGTGCCAGCATTAATACAGGGCGGGGCATTCAGTACTTC
CASINTGRGIQYF
>TRBD1|TRBV4-2|few|TRBJ2-7
TGTGCCAGCAGCCGTGACGCGACAGGGGGGAGCTCCTACGAGCAGTACTTC
CASSRDATGGSSYEQYF
>NA|TRBV29-1|NA|TRBJ2-2
TGCAGCGTAGCCCTAGGCAGTGGGACTGTGAACACCGGGGAGCTGTTTTTT
CSVALGSGTVNTGELFF
>NA|TRBV10-3|NA|TRBJ1-5
TGTGCCATCAGTGAGTCGGTGGGTAGTGGGGGTAATCAGCCCCAGCATTTT
CAISESVGSGGNQPQHF
>NA|TRBV30|NA|TRBJ2-5
TGTGCCTGGAGCGCCGGAGAGACCCAGTACTTC
CAWSAGETQYF
>NA|TRBV11-3|NA|TRBJ2-3
TGTGCCAGCAGCCCCGTCCGGGGCCTCCGCACAGATACGCAGTATTTT
CASSPVRGLRTDTQYF
>TRBD1|TRBV11-2|NA|TRBJ2-4
TGTGCCAGCAGCGACAGGGGATTAGCCAAAAACATTCAGTACTTC
CASSDRGLAKNIQYF
>NA|TRBV18|NA|TRBJ2-1
TGTGCCAGCTCAGGGTCCTACGACAATGAGCAGTTCTTC
CASSGSYDNEQFF
>TRBD2|TRBV6-5|many|TRBJ2-1
TGTGCCAGCAGCCTGACTAGCGGGACATACAATGAGCAGTTCTTC
CASSLTSGTYNEQFF
>TRBD2|TRBV4-1|NA|TRBJ2-7
TGCGCCAGCAGCCAGATCGGGACTAGCTTCTACGAGCAGTACTTC
CASSQIGTSFYEQYF
>TRBD1|TRBV28|NA|TRBJ2-1
TGTGCCAGCGGAAACAGGGGCAGGGGGCACAATGAGCAGTTCTTC
CASGNRGRGHNEQFF
>NA|TRBV10-3|NA|TRBJ2-7
TGTGCCATCGGCCGGGACACCTCCTACGAGCAGTACTTC
CAIGRDTSYEQYF
>NA|TRBV29-1|many|TRBJ2-5
TGCAGCGCCCGGGGCGCTGGGGAGACCCAGTACTTC
CSARGAGETQYF
>NA|TRBV10-3|NA|TRBJ2-7
TGTGCCATCAGTAAAGGGGGGCCACAGGGGACCTACGAGCAGTACTTC
CAISKGGPQGTYEQYF
>TRBD2|TRBV30|medium-sized|TRBJ2-2
TGTGCCTGGAGTTCTGGACTAGCCACCGGGGAGCTGTTTTTT
CAWSSGLATGELFF
>NA|TRBV9|few|TRBJ2-3
TGTGCCAGCAGCGAACCGCGGGGCGGCCTGGGAGATACGCAGTATTTT
CASSEPRGGLGDTQYF
>NA|TRBV10-3|NA|TRBJ1-1
TGTGCCATCCTCAGACAGGCTGGCGACACTGAAGCTTTCTTT
CAILRQAGDTEAFF
>NA|TRBV7-3|many|TRBJ2-1
TGTGCCAGCAGCCCCCCCAGAGCGGATGAGCAGTTCTTC
CASSPPRADEQFF
>TRBD1|TRBV30|NA|TRBJ1-4
TGTGCCTGGAGCGAGGCAGGGGGCAAAAAACTGTTTTTT
CAWSEAGGKKLFF
>NA|TRBV7-2|NA|TRBJ2-3
TGTGCCAGCAGCTTAGCCGGGGCAGATACGCAGTATTTT
CASSLAGADTQYF
>NA|TRBV30|many|TRBJ2-3
TGTGCCCTCTCGGGGGTTAGCACAGATACGCAGTATTTT
CALSGVSTDTQYF